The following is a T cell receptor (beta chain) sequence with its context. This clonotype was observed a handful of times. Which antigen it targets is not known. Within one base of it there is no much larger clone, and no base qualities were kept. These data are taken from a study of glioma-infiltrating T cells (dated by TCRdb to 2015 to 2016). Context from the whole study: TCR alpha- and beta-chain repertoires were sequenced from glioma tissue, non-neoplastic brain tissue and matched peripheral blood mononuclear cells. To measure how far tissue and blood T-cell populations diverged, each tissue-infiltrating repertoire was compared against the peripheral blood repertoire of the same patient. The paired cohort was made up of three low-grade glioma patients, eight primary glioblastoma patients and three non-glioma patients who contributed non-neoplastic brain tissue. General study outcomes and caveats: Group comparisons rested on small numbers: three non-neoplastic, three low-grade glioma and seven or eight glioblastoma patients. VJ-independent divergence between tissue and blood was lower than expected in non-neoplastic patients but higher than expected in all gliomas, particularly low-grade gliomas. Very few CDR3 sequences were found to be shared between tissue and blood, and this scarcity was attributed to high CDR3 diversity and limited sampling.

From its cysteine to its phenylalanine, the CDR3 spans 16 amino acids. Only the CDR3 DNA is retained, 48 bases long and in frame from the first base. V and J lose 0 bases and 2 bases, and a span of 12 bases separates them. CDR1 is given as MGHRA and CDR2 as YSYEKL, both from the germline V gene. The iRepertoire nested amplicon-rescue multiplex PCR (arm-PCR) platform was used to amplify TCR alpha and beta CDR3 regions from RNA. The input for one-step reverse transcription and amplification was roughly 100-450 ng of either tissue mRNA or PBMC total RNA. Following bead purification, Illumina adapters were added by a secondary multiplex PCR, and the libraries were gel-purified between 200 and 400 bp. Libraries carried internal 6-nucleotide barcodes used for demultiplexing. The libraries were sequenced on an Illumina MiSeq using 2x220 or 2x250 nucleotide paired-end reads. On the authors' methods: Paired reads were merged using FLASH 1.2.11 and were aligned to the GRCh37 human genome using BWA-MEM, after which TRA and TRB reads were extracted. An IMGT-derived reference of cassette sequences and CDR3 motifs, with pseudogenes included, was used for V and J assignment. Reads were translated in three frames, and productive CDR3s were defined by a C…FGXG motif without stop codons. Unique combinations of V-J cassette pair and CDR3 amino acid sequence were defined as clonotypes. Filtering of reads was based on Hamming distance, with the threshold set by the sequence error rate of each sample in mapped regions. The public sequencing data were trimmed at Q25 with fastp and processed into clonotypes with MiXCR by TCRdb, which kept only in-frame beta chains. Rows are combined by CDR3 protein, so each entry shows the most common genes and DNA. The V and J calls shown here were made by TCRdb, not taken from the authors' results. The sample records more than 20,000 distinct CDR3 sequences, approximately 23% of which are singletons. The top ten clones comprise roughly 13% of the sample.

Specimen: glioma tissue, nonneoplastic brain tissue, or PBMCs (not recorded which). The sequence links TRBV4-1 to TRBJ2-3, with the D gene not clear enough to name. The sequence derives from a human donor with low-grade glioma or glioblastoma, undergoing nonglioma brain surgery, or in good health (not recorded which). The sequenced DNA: TGCGCCAGCAGCCAAGAAAGGACCTACGCCACAGATACGCAGTATTTT. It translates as CASSQERTYATDTQYF.